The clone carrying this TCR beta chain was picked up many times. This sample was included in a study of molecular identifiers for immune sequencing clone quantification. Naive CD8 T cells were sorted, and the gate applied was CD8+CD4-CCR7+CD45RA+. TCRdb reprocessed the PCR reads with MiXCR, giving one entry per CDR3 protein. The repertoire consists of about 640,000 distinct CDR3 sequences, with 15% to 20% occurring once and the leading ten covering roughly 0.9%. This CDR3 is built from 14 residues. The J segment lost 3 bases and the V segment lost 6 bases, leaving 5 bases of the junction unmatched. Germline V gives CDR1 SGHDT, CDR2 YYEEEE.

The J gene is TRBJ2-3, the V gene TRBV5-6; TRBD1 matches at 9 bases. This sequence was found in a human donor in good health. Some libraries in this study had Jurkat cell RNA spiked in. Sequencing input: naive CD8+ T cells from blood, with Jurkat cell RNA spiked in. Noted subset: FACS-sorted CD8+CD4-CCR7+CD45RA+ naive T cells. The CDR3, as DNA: TGTGCCAGCACCCGGACAGGGGAAACAGATACGCAGTATTTT. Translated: CASTRTGETDTQYF.